This TCR beta chain was obtained from a study of OX40 agonist ivuxolimab in advanced cancers. Regarding the study in general: The costimulatory receptor OX40 (CD134) was targeted by ivuxolimab, a fully human IgG2 agonistic monoclonal antibody. Intravenous ivuxolimab was administered to patients every 2 weeks at six dose levels: 0.01, 0.1, 0.3, 1.5, 3 and 10 mg/kg. Among the roughly 52 dose-escalation patients, about 19 had hepatocellular carcinoma, approximately 15 melanoma, 9 renal cell carcinoma and 9 head and neck cancer. A male proportion of approximately 83% and a mean age of approximately 61 years, ranging from roughly 20 to 80, were recorded for the dose-escalation cohort. Prior anti-PD-1, anti-PD-L1 or anti-CTLA-4 therapy was permitted, and approximately 42% of dose-escalation patients had received checkpoint inhibitors. Partial responses occurred in three dose-escalation patients: two with cutaneous melanoma and one with hepatocellular carcinoma. Peripheral TCRbeta sequencing was intended to test whether TCR sequence diversity was altered and clonal T-cell expansion was caused by ivuxolimab. The monotherapy dose-escalation portion (N ≈ 57 patients) of the phase I ivuxolimab trial is reported in the paper.

Comment on this clone: Its antigen target is currently unknown. Base-call qualities are not available, and no considerably larger clone is one nucleotide away.

General findings and caveats noted by the study authors: Low levels of normalized T-cell clonal expansion were also seen in some patients who did not respond. In the 0.1-3.0 mg/kg groups, partial responders were among the patients with the lowest normalized peripheral clonal expansion, particularly in CD8+ T cells. At doses of 0.1 to 3.0 mg/kg, clonal expansion of both CD4+ and CD8+ blood T cells was observed from baseline to week 6. After ivuxolimab, CD8+ T cells had more expanded clones than CD4+ T cells on average. The antigen specificity of the peripheral T cells that underwent clonal expansion was not determined.

Genomic DNA was extracted from sorted cells for sequencing of the TCRbeta CDR3 region. TCRbeta CDR3 regions were sequenced using the immunoSEQ Assay. Sourced from immuneACCESS, this table was stored by TCRdb with only in-frame sequences that have V and J called. A share of the clones is absent; for the studies checked, an unresolved V gene accounts for under half, and the remainder has no known explanation. Here the sample has about 45,000 clones; about nine tenths occur a single time. Around 1% of the sample rests with the top ten. The CDR3 measures 14 amino acids from cysteine to phenylalanine. Only the CDR3 DNA is retained, 42 bases long and in frame from the first base. Looking up the germline V gene (reference sequence) yields CDR1 MNHEY and CDR2 SMNVEV. Trimming costs V 4 bases and J 11 bases, and their ends lie 18 bases apart. The trial excluded patients who had a history of autoimmune disease or were on systemic immunosuppression. Peripheral blood for TCR sequencing was collected from all dose cohorts at baseline, on cycle 4 day 1, and on cycle 7 day 1. The samples were drawn from a first-in-human, open-label, multicenter phase I dose-escalation trial of ivuxolimab. The trial enrolled adults with locally advanced or metastatic head and neck squamous cell, hepatocellular, melanoma or renal cell carcinoma. Before TCR sequencing, CD4+ T cells and CD8+ T cells from peripheral blood were sorted into separate populations.

This receptor chain uses TRBV27 and TRBJ1-5, with the identity of the D gene unclear. The material sequenced was CD4+ or CD8+ T cells sorted from blood, taken in a trial of the OX40 agonist ivuxolimab. This clonotype was obtained from an adult with an advanced solid tumor such as melanoma, head and neck, liver or kidney cancer. CDR3 region: CASSSGSSPRAQHF. The nucleotides read TGTGCCAGCAGTTCGGGGAGCAGTCCTCGGGCCCAGCATTTT.